This TCR beta chain was identified in a study of T cells expressing NK-cell markers. Study overall: The TCR beta repertoires originated in sorted CD3+CD56+NKG2C+, CD3+CD56+NKG2C- and CD3+CD56-NKG2C+ T cells. With respect to HCMV, seven of the eight sequenced donors were seropositive, and one was seronegative.

The authors made TCR beta cDNA libraries by 5'RACE template switching. This switching added a universal primer site and UMIs. Following a re-call of the 5' RACE reads, TCRdb has one entry per CDR3 protein and lacks DNA. The sample includes 500,000 to 700,000 distinct CDR3 sequences. Per germline, CDR1 MDHEN and CDR2 SYDVKM. The CDR3 runs 12 residues. The sequenced material came from blood T cells: a sorted CD56 or NKG2C T cell subset, CD4+ or CD8+ T cells, or bulk PBMC T cells (not recorded which). The chain carries TRBV28 and TRBJ2-3. This clonotype was obtained from a man aged 18 to 29 in good health. Here the CDR3 reads CASSVYEDTQYF. The full variable domain, its missing parts supplied by reference TRBV28 and TRBJ2-3, is DVKVTQSSRYLVKRTGEKVFLECVQDMDHENMFWYRQDPGLGLRLIYFSYDVKMKEKGDIPEGYSVSREKKERFSLILESASTNQTSMYLCASSVYEDTQYFGPGTRLTVL.